The 26 T cell receptor beta chains given below trace back to one sample, sequenced in a study of naive and memory T cell subsets. Ligated cDNA underwent four rounds of PCR with nested alpha and beta constant region primers and SP2. TCRdb redid the calling of the 5' RACE reads with MiXCR, one entry per CDR3 protein. Of some 60,000 distinct CDR3 sequences in the sample, roughly 7.5% were seen once. An oligonucleotide containing a UMI was ligated to the 3' end of TCR cDNA. These receptors were collected from a female donor in good health.

This clonotype appeared many times. The V and J genes are TRBV11-2 and TRBJ2-5; possible D gene TRBD2, 5 bases. This CDR3 comprises 14 residues. Germline CDR1 SGHAT, CDR2 FQNNGV. The V gene lost 1 base and the J gene lost 6 bases, with 12 bases spanning the gap. CDR3 in DNA: TGTGCCAGCAGCTTAGTCGGCGGGCCCAAGACCCAGTACTTC. This sequence encodes CASSLVGGPKTQYF.

This clonotype showed up just a few times. The V and J genes are TRBV6-2 or TRBV6-3 and TRBJ1-5; D remains unclear. This CDR3 is 14 amino acids long. Germline CDR1 MNHEY, CDR2 SVGEGT. Between the trimmed V and J ends, which lost 4 bases and 1 base, there was a span of 8 bases. In DNA form, the CDR3 reads TGTGCCAGCAGTTTCCTAAACAGCAATCAGCCCCAGCATTTT. It codes for CASSFLNSNQPQHF.

The CDR3 DNA sequence: TGTGCCATCAGAGGGGACGGTAGCAATCAGCCCCAGCATTTT. Its translation is CAIRGDGSNQPQHF. This chain connects TRBV10-3 to TRBJ1-5, with D perhaps TRBD1 (5 bases). Germline CDR1 and CDR2: ENHRY and SYGVKD. Trimming removed 6 bases at V and 0 bases at J, with 9 bases between. CDR3 length: 14 residues.

As regards this clonotype: With a much larger clone just one base away, this may be a read error. The gene calls are TRBV7-8 and TRBJ2-2; D perhaps matches TRBD1 (5 bases). From germline, CDR1 is SGHVS and CDR2 FQNEAQ. The CDR3 consists of 16 residues. The CDR3 spells CGSSVNLIQDTGELFF. The CDR3 DNA reads as TGTGGCAGCAGCGTCAATCTGATACAGGACACCGGGGAGCTGTTTTTT.

This clonotype was counted ten times or more. The chain links TRBV20-1 to TRBJ1-1; a weak D match, TRBD1 (5 bases). V shed 6 bases and J shed 1 base, with 18 bases lying between them. Germline V gives CDR1 DFQATT, CDR2 SNEGSKA (reference sequence). The CDR3 extends over 15 amino acids. The CDR3 region is CSAPLPGRGNTEAFF. In DNA form, the CDR3 reads TGCAGTGCCCCACTCCCGGGGAGGGGGAACACTGAAGCTTTCTTT.

The J gene is TRBJ2-1, the V gene TRBV20-1; 7 bases are a match to TRBD1. CDR1 and CDR2 from the germline V gene are DFQATT and SNEGSKA (reference sequence). After removal of 8 bases from V and 5 bases from J, the junction contained 12 bases not matched to a gene. This CDR3 contains 14 residues. The CDR3 coding sequence is TGCAGTTCTTGCAAGGGGGCAATGGACAATGAGCAGTTCTTC. Its protein product is CSSCKGAMDNEQFF.

This clonotype has a handful of counts. This chain links TRBV12-3 or TRBV12-4 with TRBJ2-1, with TRBD2 as a possible D gene (7 bases). The CDR3 has 15 amino acids. Between the trimmed V and J ends, which lost 7 bases and 15 bases, there was a span of 28 bases. The CDR3 DNA sequence: TGTGCCAGCATAGGGGGGGGGAGTTTTACAGGTGGTAGGTTCTTC. Protein: CASIGGGSFTGGRFF.

In this sample, this clonotype turned up a few times. This rearrangement joins TRBV7-3 to TRBJ1-6; the D is unclear. This CDR3 comprises 13 residues. The germline gives CDR1 SGHTA, CDR2 FQGTGA. With 5 bases removed from V and 4 bases from J, the gap between germline ends came to 6 bases. As DNA, the CDR3 is TGTGCCAGCAGCCCAGCATATAATTCACCCCTCCACTTT. It specifies CASSPAYNSPLHF.

This clonotype was counted ten times or more. The J gene is TRBJ1-4, the V gene TRBV29-1; tentative D call: TRBD1 (6 bases). Trimming left V 4 bases short and J 8 bases short, with 14 bases between. Germline assignment: CDR1 SQVTM and CDR2 ANQGSEA. The CDR3 sequence is 13 residues long. The CDR3 loop is CSVGLQGGEKLFF. Here the CDR3 DNA reads TGCAGCGTTGGCCTACAGGGAGGGGAAAAACTGTTTTTT.

The chain joins TRBV6-5 to TRBJ2-2; D uncertain. The CDR3 is made up of 15 amino acids. Germline values: CDR1 MNHEY, CDR2 SVGAGI. V dropped 0 bases and J dropped 0 bases, with 5 bases sitting between them. For the CDR3, the DNA is TGTGCCAGCAGTTACTCGTGGGCGAACACCGGGGAGCTGTTTTTT. Protein: CASSYSWANTGELFF.

The chain recombines TRBV5-1 with TRBJ2-5, with D unclear. CDR1 is SGHRS, CDR2 YFSETQ, per germline. The length of the CDR3 is 15 residues. Trimming cost V 4 bases and J 1 base, with 14 bases left between them. The CDR3 is CASSPNSLLQETQYF. The CDR3 DNA reads TGCGCCAGCAGCCCGAATTCGCTACTCCAAGAGACCCAGTACTTC.

This clonotype was seen a handful of times. The chain carries TRBV5-1 and TRBJ2-1; no clear D. The CDR3 covers 13 residues. V was trimmed by 0 bases and J by 2 bases, leaving 3 bases between them. Germline CDR1 reads SGHRS; CDR2 reads YFSETQ. CDR3 sequence reads: CASSLVPYNEQFF. The CDR3 nucleotides read TGCGCCAGCAGCTTGGTCCCCTACAATGAGCAGTTCTTC.

Many counts were recorded for this clonotype. The chain couples TRBV7-6 to TRBJ1-1; D unclear. The CDR3 is 14 amino acids. Trimming shortened V by 5 bases and J by 5 bases, and 15 bases separated the two germline ends. Germline assignment: CDR1 SGHVS and CDR2 FNYEAQ. The CDR3 DNA reads as TGTGCCAGCAGCCGAAGAGGGCTTTCGACTGAAGCTTTCTTT. This gives the protein CASSRRGLSTEAFF.

This clonotype came up many times. The rearrangement joins TRBV5-6 to TRBJ2-5; no clear D. The CDR3 is made up of 13 amino acids. The germline V and J ends were trimmed by 2 bases and 7 bases, with 12 bases remaining between them. Germline-derived CDR1 and CDR2 are SGHDT and YYEEEE. CDR3: CASSFTRMGTQYF. The CDR3 nucleotides read TGTGCCAGCAGCTTTACAAGAATGGGGACCCAGTACTTC. The whole variable domain, remainder taken from reference TRBV5-6 and TRBJ2-5, is DAGVTQSPTHLIKTRGQQVTLRCSPKSGHDTVSWYQQALGQGPQFIFQYYEEEERQRGNFPDRFSGHQFPNYSSELNVNALLLGDSALYLCASSFTRMGTQYFGPGTRLLVL.

In its sample, this clonotype was seen many times. The chain is built from TRBV19 and TRBJ2-1; D not certain. V was shortened by 5 bases and J by 5 bases, with 10 bases between the two germline ends. The germline gives CDR1 LNHDA, CDR2 SQIVND (reference sequence). The CDR3 consists of 13 residues. CDR3 protein: CASSWRSDNEQFF. As DNA, the CDR3 is TGTGCCAGTAGTTGGCGATCCGACAATGAGCAGTTCTTC. The whole variable domain, filled in from reference TRBV19 and TRBJ2-1, reads DGGITQSPKYLFRKEGQNVTLSCEQNLNHDAMYWYRQDPGQGLRLIYYSQIVNDFQKGDIAEGYSVSREKKESFPLTVTSAQKNPTAFYLCASSWRSDNEQFFGPGTRLTVL.

This sequence joins TRBV28 and TRBJ1-6; D is possibly TRBD1 (6 bases). Trimming pared 8 bases from V and 6 bases from J, leaving 14 bases between. The CDR3 has 14 amino acids. Germline V gene data show CDR1 as MDHEN and CDR2 as SYDVKM. The CDR3 reads CASGPRGGNSPLHF. CDR3 bases: TGTGCCAGCGGACCCAGGGGCGGTAATTCACCCCTCCACTTT.

This clonotype was seen at least ten times. This chain joins TRBV5-5 and TRBJ1-2, with D unclear. This CDR3 has 16 amino acids. The germline V gene encodes CDR1 SGHKS and CDR2 YYEKEE (reference sequence). The V and J ends lost 3 bases and 2 bases respectively, with 17 bases between them. CDR3 loop: CASSSSPQYLNYGYTF. The CDR3 DNA sequence: TGTGCCAGCAGCTCCTCCCCTCAATATCTGAACTATGGCTACACCTTC.

The chain couples TRBV29-1 to TRBJ1-2; D gene uncertain. The CDR3 is made up of 14 amino acids. The germline V and J ends were trimmed by 4 bases and 8 bases, with 20 bases remaining between them. CDR1 and CDR2 (germline): SQVTM, ANQGSEA. CDR3 nucleotides: TGCAGCGTTGTAAGAGGATTGGGGTGGCAGGGCTACACCTTC. Protein: CSVVRGLGWQGYTF.

The sample holds a few counts of this clonotype. The CDR3: CASSPRAGPIDSTDTQYF. CDR3 bases: TGTGCCAGCTCACCACGGGCAGGGCCCATCGATAGCACAGATACGCAGTATTTT. The V call is TRBV18, the J call TRBJ2-3, with a tentative D call TRBD1 (5 bases). The CDR3 sequence is 18 residues long. The V gene lost 1 base and the J gene lost 0 bases, with 17 bases spanning the gap. Germline CDR1 and CDR2: KGHSH and LQKENI. Full variable domain (rest looked up from reference TRBV18 and TRBJ2-3): NAGVMQNPRHLVRRRGQEARLRCSPMKGHSHVYWYRQLPEEGLKFMVYLQKENIIDESGMPKERFSAEFPKEGPSILRIQQVVRGDSAAYFCASSPRAGPIDSTDTQYFGPGTRLTVL.

This clonotype was observed a few times. The DNA for the CDR3 is TGTGCCAGCAGCCCCCTCGACAGGGGGGAAAAACTGTTTTTT. Translated: CASSPLDRGEKLFF. The gene calls are TRBV7-8 and TRBJ1-4; 9 positions match TRBD1. V was pared by 5 bases and J by 8 bases, with 6 bases of the junction left unmatched. The germline V gene encodes CDR1 SGHVS and CDR2 FQNEAQ. The CDR3 length is 14 residues.

A note on this clonotype: This may stem from a read error, because a much larger clone lies one nucleotide away. The rearrangement links TRBV12-3 or TRBV12-4 to TRBJ1-5, with D perhaps matching TRBD1 (6 bases). Trimming took off 3 bases at V and 7 bases at J, with 13 bases between the two ends. This CDR3 has 14 amino acids. The DNA of the CDR3 is TGTGCCAGCAGTTTGGGGGCACATGGACAGCCCCAGCATTTT. Translating it yields CASSLGAHGQPQHF.

The chain links TRBV7-2 to TRBJ2-7; no clear D gene. Per germline, CDR1 SGHTA and CDR2 FQGNSA. Trimming stripped 2 bases from V and 6 bases from J, with 8 bases between. The CDR3 is made up of 12 amino acids. CDR3 sequence reads: CASSLYLSEQYF. The CDR3 nucleotides are TGTGCCAGCAGCTTATACTTGTCCGAGCAGTACTTC.

The chain is built from TRBV5-1 and TRBJ2-1; D is possibly TRBD2 (6 bases). Germline CDR1 reads SGHRS; CDR2 reads YFSETQ. V lost 4 bases, J lost 8 bases, and 19 bases lay in between. This CDR3 contains 15 residues. The CDR3 region has the DNA TGCGCCAGCAGCCGTGGGACTCCGTATCAGGATGAGCAGTTCTTC. Protein sequence: CASSRGTPYQDEQFF.

The rearrangement uses TRBV5-4 and TRBJ2-6, with unresolved D. This CDR3 comprises 14 residues. Germline CDR1 and CDR2: SGHNT and YYREEE (reference sequence). Trimming removed 4 bases from V and 0 bases from J, with 5 bases in between. The CDR3 is CASSHNSGANVLTF. CDR3 coding DNA: TGTGCCAGCAGCCATAACTCTGGGGCCAACGTCCTGACTTTC.

About this clonotype itself: With a much larger clone just one base away, this may be a read error. The V and J genes are TRBV7-2 and TRBJ2-7; D unresolved. Germline values: CDR1 SGHTA, CDR2 FQGNSA. V lost 5 bases to trimming and J lost 11 bases, with 19 bases between them. The length of the CDR3 is 13 residues. This chain's CDR3 is CASSLTSAAEKYF. CDR3 in DNA: TGTGCCAGCAGCCTCACATCGGCGGCAGAGAAGTACTTC.

The sample holds a few counts of this clonotype. The chain joins TRBV5-1 to TRBJ2-1; unclear D gene. This CDR3 contains 11 residues. Trimming removed 0 bases from V and 10 bases from J, with 5 bases in between. Germline-derived CDR1 and CDR2 are SGHRS and YFSETQ. The CDR3 here is CASSLGSEQFF. CDR3 bases: TGCGCCAGCAGCTTGGGGTCCGAGCAGTTCTTC.